The T cell receptor beta chain under discussion was sequenced for a study of T cell changes during pregnancy in multiple sclerosis. This clone was seen a single time. Only in-frame clones appear in the TCRdb table, and some are missing; sequencing was by immunoSEQ multiplex PCR. The sample yields about 80,000 clones, over 85% seen once. CDR1 and CDR2 from the germline V gene are SEHNR and FQNEAQ (reference sequence). Trimming shortened V by 2 bases and J by 7 bases, and 11 bases separated the two germline ends. This CDR3 is 13 amino acids long. The clonotype originates from a female donor with multiple sclerosis, enrolled in a pregnancy study. The source was CD4+ T cells from peripheral blood mononuclear cells, collected before pregnancy. The chain uses TRBV7-9 and TRBJ1-2, with D possibly TRBD1 on 6 matching bases. CDR3 sequence (DNA): TGTGCCAGCAGCTTAAGGACAGAGGGTGGCTACACCTTC. It translates to CASSLRTEGGYTF.